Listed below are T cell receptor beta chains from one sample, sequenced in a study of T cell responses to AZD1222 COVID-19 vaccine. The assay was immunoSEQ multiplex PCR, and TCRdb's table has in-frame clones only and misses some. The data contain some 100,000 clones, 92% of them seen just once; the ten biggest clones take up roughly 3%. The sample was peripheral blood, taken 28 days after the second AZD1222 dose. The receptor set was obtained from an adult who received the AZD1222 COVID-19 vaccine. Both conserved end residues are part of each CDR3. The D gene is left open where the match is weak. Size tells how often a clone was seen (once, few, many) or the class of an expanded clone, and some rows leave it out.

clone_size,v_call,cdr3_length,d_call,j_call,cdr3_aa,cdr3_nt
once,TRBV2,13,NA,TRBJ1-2,CASRTTQGYGYTF,TGTGCCAGCAGGACAACACAGGGTTATGGCTACACCTTC
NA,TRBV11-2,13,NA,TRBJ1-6,CASSPSPNSPLHF,TGTGCCAGCAGCCCGTCTCCGAATTCACCCCTCCACTTT
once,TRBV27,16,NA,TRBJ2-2,CASKRGDGGNTGELFF,TGTGCCAGCAAACGCGGCGACGGGGGGAACACCGGGGAGCTGTTTTTT
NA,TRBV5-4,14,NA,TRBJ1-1,CASSSGLQNTEAFF,TGTGCCAGCAGCTCGGGACTGCAGAACACTGAAGCTTTCTTT
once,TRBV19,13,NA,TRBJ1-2,CASSIGTIYGYTF,TGTGCCAGTAGTATCGGGACTATCTATGGCTACACCTTC
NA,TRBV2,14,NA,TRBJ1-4,CASRPRGPNEKLFF,TGTGCCAGCAGACCCCGGGGACCTAATGAAAAACTGTTTTTT
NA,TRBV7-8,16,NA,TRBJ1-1,CASTPLRTDLNTEAFF,TGTGCCAGCACCCCTCTTCGAACGGACCTGAACACTGAAGCTTTCTTT
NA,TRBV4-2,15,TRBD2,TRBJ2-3,CASSTGTSGTDTQYF,TGTGCCAGCAGCACCGGGACTAGCGGCACAGATACGCAGTATTTT
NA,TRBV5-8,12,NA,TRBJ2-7,CASSSGWYEQYF,TGTGCCAGCAGTTCAGGGTGGTACGAGCAGTACTTC
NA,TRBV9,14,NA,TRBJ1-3,CASSVGQGGDTIYF,TGTGCCAGCAGCGTAGGCCAGGGTGGTGACACCATATATTTT
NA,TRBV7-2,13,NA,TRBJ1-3,CASSLGPANTIYF,TGTGCCAGCAGCTTAGGGCCAGCGAACACCATATATTTT
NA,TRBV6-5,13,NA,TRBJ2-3,CASITRSTDTQYF,TGTGCCAGCATAACACGAAGCACAGATACGCAGTATTTT
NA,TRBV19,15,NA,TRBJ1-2,CASSIVRTPYYGYTF,TGTGCCAGTAGTATTGTACGGACACCCTACTATGGCTACACCTTC
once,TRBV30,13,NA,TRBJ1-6,CAWSSGSGSPLHF,TGTGCCTGGAGTTCGGGTTCTGGGTCACCCCTCCACTTT
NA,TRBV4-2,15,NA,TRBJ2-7,CASSQDLGPLYEQYF,TGTGCCAGCAGCCAAGATCTGGGCCCGCTTTACGAGCAGTACTTC
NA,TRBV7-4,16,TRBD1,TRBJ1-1,CASSRGGGIMNTEAFF,TGTGCCAGCAGTCGAGGGGGCGGTATCATGAACACTGAAGCTTTCTTT
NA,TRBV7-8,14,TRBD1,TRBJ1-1,CASRPGQGITEAFF,TGTGCCAGCAGGCCAGGACAGGGTATCACTGAAGCTTTCTTT
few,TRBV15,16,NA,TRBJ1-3,CATSRDRGVSGNTIYF,TGTGCCACCAGCAGAGATAGGGGCGTCTCTGGAAACACCATATATTTT
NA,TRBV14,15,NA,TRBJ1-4,CASSQGGRGNEKLFF,TGTGCCAGCAGCCAAGGGGGCAGGGGAAATGAAAAACTGTTTTTT
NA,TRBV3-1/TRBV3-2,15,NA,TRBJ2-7,CASSTRPGGPYEQYF,TGTGCCAGCAGCACCCGCCCGGGGGGCCCCTACGAGCAGTACTTC
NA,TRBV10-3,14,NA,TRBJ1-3,CAMSRVDSGNTIYF,TGTGCCATGAGCCGGGTCGACTCTGGAAACACCATATATTTT
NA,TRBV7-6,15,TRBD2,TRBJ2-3,CASSFSGGAKDTQYF,TGTGCCAGCAGCTTTAGCGGGGGGGCCAAAGATACGCAGTATTTT
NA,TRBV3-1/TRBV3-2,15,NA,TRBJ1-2,CASSLGPPGDYGYTF,TGTGCCAGCAGCCTAGGACCCCCCGGAGACTATGGCTACACCTTC
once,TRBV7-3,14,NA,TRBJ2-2,CASSLRLNTGELFF,TGTGCCAGCAGCTTAAGGTTAAACACCGGGGAGCTGTTTTTT
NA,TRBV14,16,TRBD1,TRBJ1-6,CASSPIGGTGGSPLHF,TGTGCCAGCAGCCCTATAGGGGGGACAGGAGGGTCACCCCTCCACTTT
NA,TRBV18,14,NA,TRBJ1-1,CASSGGSGYTEAFF,TGTGCCAGCTCAGGGGGGTCGGGTTACACTGAAGCTTTCTTT
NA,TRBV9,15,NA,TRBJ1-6,CASSASDSYNSPLHF,TGTGCCAGCAGCGCCTCCGACTCCTATAATTCACCCCTCCACTTT
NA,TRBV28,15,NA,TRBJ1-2,CASSRTRTGNYGYTF,TGTGCCAGCAGTAGGACCCGGACGGGGAACTATGGCTACACCTTC
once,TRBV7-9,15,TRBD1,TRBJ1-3,CASTRGSFSGNTIYF,TGTGCCAGCACCAGGGGGTCTTTCTCTGGAAACACCATATATTTT
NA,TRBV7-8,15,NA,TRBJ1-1,CASSLMGGMNTEAFF,TGTGCCAGCAGCTTGATGGGAGGAATGAACACTGAAGCTTTCTTT
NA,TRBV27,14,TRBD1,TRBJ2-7,CASSLSGTGDEQYF,TGTGCCAGCAGTTTATCCGGGACAGGGGACGAGCAGTACTTC
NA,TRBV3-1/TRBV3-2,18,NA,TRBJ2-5,CASSHLMDSSGGRETQYF,TGTGCCAGCAGCCATCTCATGGACAGCTCTGGAGGGCGGGAGACCCAGTACTTC
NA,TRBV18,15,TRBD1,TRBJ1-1,CASSPTDRVNTEAFF,TGTGCCAGCTCACCAACCGACAGGGTGAACACTGAAGCTTTCTTT
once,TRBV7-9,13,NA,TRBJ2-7,CASTNQVTYEQYF,TGTGCCAGCACCAACCAGGTGACCTACGAGCAGTACTTC
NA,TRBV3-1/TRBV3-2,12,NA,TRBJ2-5,CASSETGGTQYF,TGTGCCAGCAGTGAAACCGGGGGGACCCAGTACTTC
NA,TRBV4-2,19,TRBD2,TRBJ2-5,CASSPKNAASGGAGETQYF,TGTGCCAGCAGCCCCAAAAATGCGGCTAGCGGGGGGGCTGGTGAGACCCAGTACTTC
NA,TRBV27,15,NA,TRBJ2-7,CASSLGAGLSYEQYF,TGTGCCAGCTCCTTGGGCGCAGGACTCTCCTACGAGCAGTACTTC
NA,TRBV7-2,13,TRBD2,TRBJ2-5,CASSFLIAGERYF,TGTGCCAGCAGCTTTTTGATAGCGGGGGAAAGGTACTTC
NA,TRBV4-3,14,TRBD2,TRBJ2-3,CASSQRGDGDTQYF,TGCGCCAGCAGCCAGCGGGGGGATGGGGATACGCAGTATTTT
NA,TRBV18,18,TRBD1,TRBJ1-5,CASSEGQGETYSNQPQHF,TGTGCCAGCTCAGAAGGACAGGGGGAAACTTATAGCAATCAGCCCCAGCATTTT
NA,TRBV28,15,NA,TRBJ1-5,CASSLWADSNQPQHF,TGTGCCAGCAGTTTATGGGCAGATAGCAATCAGCCCCAGCATTTT